This T cell receptor beta chain was sequenced in a study of blood T cells in healthy people across ages. Study-level findings and limits: Diversity estimates drawn from one million T cells were deemed underestimates.

The CDR3 is 13 amino acids. Germline CDR1 is SGDLS and CDR2 is YYNGEE. Trimming stripped 1 base from V and 6 bases from J, with 5 bases between. No fewer than 5 micrograms of total RNA were isolated from every sample. Primers used in a second PCR of roughly 6 to 11 cycles were a sample-barcoded 5' primer and a J-beta primer mix. Each cDNA molecule, via a template-switch adaptor with 12 random nucleotides, was tagged. Sequencing of every sample gave 2.5 million or more CDR3-containing paired-end reads. TCRdb used MiXCR to reprocess the 5' RACE reads, holding one entry per CDR3 protein. The table lists around 1.1 million distinct CDR3 sequences, about two fifths of them singletons. Regarding this clonotype: Its antigen is still unknown.

The rearrangement uses TRBV9 and TRBJ1-6, with D unclear. The receptor was isolated from a man aged 18 to 29 in good health. The source material was blood. CDR3 amino acids: CASSVRFNSPLHF. DNA of the CDR3: TGTGCCAGCAGCGTACGGTTTAATTCACCCCTCCACTTT.